This entry describes one T cell receptor (beta chain). Its antigen remains unknown. The CDR3 loop spans 15 amino acids. Germline V lookup: CDR1 SEHNR, CDR2 FQNEAQ (reference sequence). Trimming shortened V by 5 bases and J by 6 bases, and 14 bases separated the two germline ends. The entry originates in a study of T cell responses to AZD1222 COVID-19 vaccine. The study's findings and limits: CD4 TCRs linked to vaccination spanned spike, dominating at 160-218 and 743-854. White British ancestry dominated among donors, who included more females, and clonal diversity was possibly underestimated.

Second-dose intervals near 4 or 12 weeks were combined. The method was immunoSEQ multiplex PCR; TCRdb's version includes in-frame clones alone and lacks a portion of them. The data hold about 73,000 clones, with 60% to 85% observed a single time. The source of this sequence is an adult who received the AZD1222 COVID-19 vaccine. The chain joins TRBV7-9 to TRBJ1-6, with a tentative D call TRBD1 (5 bases). The specimen was peripheral blood, collected 28 days after the second AZD1222 dose. CDR3 sequence: CASSLALGGNSPLHF. Here the CDR3 DNA reads TGTGCCAGCAGCCTTGCCCTCGGGGGTAATTCACCCCTCCACTTT.